The T cell receptor (beta chain) described here comes from a study of T cell repertoires in cytomegalovirus infection. Whole-study findings and limits: CMV-specific TCR beta clonotypes restricted by HLA-C were the ones dominating the ex vivo response.

The CDR3 totals 15 residues. V was pared by 4 bases and J by 6 bases, with 15 bases between. Germline CDR1 reads MDHEN; CDR2 reads SYDVKM. In the case of this clonotype: The antigen remains unidentified.

TCRdb itself ran the reads through MiXCR, one entry per CDR3 protein. The profile shows 740,000 or so distinct CDR3 sequences, under 40% of them singletons. Material for sequencing was PBMCs. This chain uses TRBV28 with TRBJ2-2; D possibly corresponds to TRBD2 (5 bases). This TCR was sampled from a human donor in good health (CMV status not recorded). Some clones in this sample may be carry-over from other donors' samples. CDR3 loop: CASSWPGDRAGELFF. CDR3 nucleotides: TGTGCCAGCAGTTGGCCCGGGGATCGAGCCGGGGAGCTGTTTTTT. Drawing the rest from reference TRBV28 and TRBJ2-2, the complete variable domain is DVKVTQSSRYLVKRTGEKVFLECVQDMDHENMFWYRQDPGLGLRLIYFSYDVKMKEKGDIPEGYSVSREKKERFSLILESASTNQTSMYLCASSWPGDRAGELFFGEGSRLTVL.